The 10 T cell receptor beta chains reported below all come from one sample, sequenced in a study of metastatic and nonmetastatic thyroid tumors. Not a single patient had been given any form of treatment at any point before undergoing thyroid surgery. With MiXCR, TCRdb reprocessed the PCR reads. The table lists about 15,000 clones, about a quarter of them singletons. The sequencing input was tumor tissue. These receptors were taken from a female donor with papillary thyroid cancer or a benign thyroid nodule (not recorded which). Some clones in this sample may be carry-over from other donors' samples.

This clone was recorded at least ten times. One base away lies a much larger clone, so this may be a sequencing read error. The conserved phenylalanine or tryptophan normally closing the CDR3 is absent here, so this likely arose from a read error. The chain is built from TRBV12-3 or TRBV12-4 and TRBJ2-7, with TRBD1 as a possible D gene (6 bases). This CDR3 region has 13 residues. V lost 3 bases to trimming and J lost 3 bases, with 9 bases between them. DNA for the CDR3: TGTGCCAGCAGTTTGGGGGACATCTACGAGCAGTACCTC. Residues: CASSLGDIYEQYL.

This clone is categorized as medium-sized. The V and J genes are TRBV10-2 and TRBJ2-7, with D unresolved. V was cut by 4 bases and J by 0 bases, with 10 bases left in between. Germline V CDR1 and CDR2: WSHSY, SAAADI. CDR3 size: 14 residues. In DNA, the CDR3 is TGCGCCAGCAGTGTCGACCTGCACTCCTACGAGCAGTACTTC. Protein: CASSVDLHSYEQYF.

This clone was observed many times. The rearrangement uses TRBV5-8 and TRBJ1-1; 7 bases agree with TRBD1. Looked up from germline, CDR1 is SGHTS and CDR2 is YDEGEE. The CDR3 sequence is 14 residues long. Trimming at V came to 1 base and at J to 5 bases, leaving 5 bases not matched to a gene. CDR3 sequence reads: CASSLQGVVTEAFF. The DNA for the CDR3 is TGTGCCAGCAGCTTGCAGGGGGTGGTTACTGAAGCTTTCTTT.

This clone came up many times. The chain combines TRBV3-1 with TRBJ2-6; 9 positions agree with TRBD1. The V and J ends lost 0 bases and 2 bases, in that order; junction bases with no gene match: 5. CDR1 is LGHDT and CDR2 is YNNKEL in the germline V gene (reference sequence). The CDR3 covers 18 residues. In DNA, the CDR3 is TGTGCCAGCAGCCAAGAGGGGACAGGGCCTCCTGGGGCCAACGTCCTGACTTTC. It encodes CASSQEGTGPPGANVLTF.

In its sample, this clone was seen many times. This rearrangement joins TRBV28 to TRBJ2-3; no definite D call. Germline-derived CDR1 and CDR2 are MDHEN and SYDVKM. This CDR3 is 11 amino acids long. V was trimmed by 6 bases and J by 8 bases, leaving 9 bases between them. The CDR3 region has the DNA TGTGCCAGCAGCAGACTGGGTACGCAGTATTTT. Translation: CASSRLGTQYF.

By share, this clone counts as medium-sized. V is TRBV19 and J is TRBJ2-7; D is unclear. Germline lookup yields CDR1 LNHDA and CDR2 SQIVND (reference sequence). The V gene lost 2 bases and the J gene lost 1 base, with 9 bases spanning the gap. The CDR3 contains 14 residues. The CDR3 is CASSITSPSYEQYF. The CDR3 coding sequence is TGTGCCAGTAGTATAACCAGTCCATCCTACGAGCAGTACTTC.

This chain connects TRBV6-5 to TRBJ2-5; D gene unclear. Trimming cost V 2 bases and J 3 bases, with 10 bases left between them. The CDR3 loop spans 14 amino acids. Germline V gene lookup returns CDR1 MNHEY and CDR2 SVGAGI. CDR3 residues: CASSYGVGKETQYF. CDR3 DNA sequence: TGTGCCAGCAGTTACGGCGTAGGGAAAGAGACCCAGTACTTC.

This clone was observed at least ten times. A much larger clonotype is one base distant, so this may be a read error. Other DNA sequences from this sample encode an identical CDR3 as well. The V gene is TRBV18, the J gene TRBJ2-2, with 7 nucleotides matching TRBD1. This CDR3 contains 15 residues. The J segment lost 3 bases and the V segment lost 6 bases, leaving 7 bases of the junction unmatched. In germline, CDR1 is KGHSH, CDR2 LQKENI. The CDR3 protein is CASSPQGTDTGELFF. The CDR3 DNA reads TGTGCCAGCTCGCCGCAGGGGACAGACACCGGGGAGCTGTTTTTT.

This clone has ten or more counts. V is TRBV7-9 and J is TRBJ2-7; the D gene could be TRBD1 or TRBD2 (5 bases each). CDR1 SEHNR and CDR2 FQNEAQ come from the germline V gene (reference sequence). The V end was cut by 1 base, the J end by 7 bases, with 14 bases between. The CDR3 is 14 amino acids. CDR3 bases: TGTGCCAGCAGCTTAGGTGGGGGAATGAGTGAGCAGTACTTC. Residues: CASSLGGGMSEQYF.

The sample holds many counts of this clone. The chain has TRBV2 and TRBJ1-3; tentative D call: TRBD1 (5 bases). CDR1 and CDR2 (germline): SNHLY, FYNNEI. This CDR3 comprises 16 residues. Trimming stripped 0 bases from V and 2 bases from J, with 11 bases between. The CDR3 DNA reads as TGTGCCAGCAGTGAAGCATGGGGGGAGCCTGGAAACACCATATATTTT. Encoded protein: CASSEAWGEPGNTIYF.